This T cell receptor beta chain was profiled in a study of blood T cell repertoires in COVID-19. For the study at large: COVID-19 samples from acute and convalescent phases originated in the United States, Italy and Spain. PBMCs, B-cell-depleted T cells, or T cells were the source of the cDNA or gDNA that made up the material.

As processed by the authors: For nucleated cells, counts were estimated from reference gene primer amplification. The method was immunoSEQ multiplex PCR; TCRdb's version includes in-frame clones alone and lacks a portion of them. V, J and clone size derive from that table, while D and trimming were established from the DNA sequence. The sample shows some 100,000 clones, nearly 90% of them seen only once. The CDR3 covers 16 residues. Germline values: CDR1 SEHNR, CDR2 FQNEAQ (reference sequence). Trimming removed 2 bases from V and 6 bases from J; junction bases left unmatched: 10. This chain joins TRBV7-9 and TRBJ2-3, with TRBD2 identical over 8 bases. The sequencing sample was made of peripheral blood. The receptor was isolated from a woman older than 75 with active COVID-19. CDR3 coding DNA: TGTGCCAGCAGCTTATGGGGCAGCGGGAGACCGGATACGCAGTATTTT. This encodes CASSLWGSGRPDTQYF.